The clone carrying this T cell receptor (beta chain) was seen more than once but under ten times. The antigen is not known. Relying on iRepertoire HTBI primers and Arm-PCR of CDR3 regions, the team built TCR beta libraries. In the authors' workflow: Identification of gene segments yielded approximately 62 TRBV and over 12 TRBJ across samples. TCRdb called the multiplex PCR reads again in MiXCR, with one record for every CDR3 protein. These V and J calls rely on TCRdb rather than the paper's analysis. The sample has about 470,000 distinct CDR3 sequences, 20% to 25% seen once. Germline V gene data show CDR1 as MNHEY and CDR2 as SVGAGI. The CDR3 runs to 14 residues. Trimming removed 4 bases from V and 0 bases from J, with 10 bases in between. Time point here: persistent/refractory GD, antithyroid drugs over 5 years with positive TRAb. Extracted RNA from PBMCs served as the source of the TCR library. These data come from a study of regulatory T cells in long-lasting Graves disease. On the study more broadly: More than 5 years of antithyroid drugs with positive TSH receptor antibodies defined persistent Graves' disease.

Study findings and constraints: Persistent Graves' patients had lower TCR diversity than newly diagnosed ones. More public clonotypes were shared by persistent patients (under 3,000) than by new patients (about 1,000).

This receptor was obtained from a female donor with Graves disease. The sample in question was peripheral blood mononuclear cells (PBMCs), obtained when the disease was refractory, from a patient treated with antithyroid drugs. The chain employs TRBV6-5 and TRBJ2-7, with D possibly matching TRBD2 (5 bases). The CDR3 bases are TGTGCCAGCAGTTTCGGGCGGGTCTCCTACGAGCAGTACTTC. It codes for CASSFGRVSYEQYF.